The 20 T cell receptor beta chains in this list originate from one sample, sequenced in a study of T cell clonotyping in hematopoietic cell transplantation. Sample time point: recipient sample about 28 days before transplant, after cytoreduction. Using immunoSEQ multiplex PCR, the repertoire was profiled, and TCRdb retains in-frame clones only, with some absent. The table records several thousand clones, roughly 80% of them present only once. The specimen was peripheral blood mononuclear cells, collected before stem cell transplant. The receptor set was obtained from a man aged 60 to 69 with acute myeloid leukemia. Some clones in this sample may be carry-over from other donors' samples.

This clone occurred once. The chain uses TRBV5-1 and TRBJ2-7; perhaps TRBD1 as D (6 bases). The germline V gene encodes CDR1 SGHRS and CDR2 YFSETQ. This CDR3 is built from 17 residues. Trimming removed 0 bases at V and 0 bases at J, with 16 bases between. The CDR3 reads CASSLGVGQAVSYEQYF. The DNA of the CDR3 is TGCGCCAGCAGCTTGGGGGTGGGACAAGCGGTCTCCTACGAGCAGTACTTC.

This clone was seen once. The gene calls are TRBV9 and TRBJ2-3; 13 nucleotides line up with TRBD2. This CDR3 spans 16 amino acids. J lost 6 bases, V lost 2 bases, and 6 bases had no gene match. Germline values: CDR1 SGDLS, CDR2 YYNGEE. The CDR3, as DNA: TGTGCCAGCAGCGTCTCCAGGACTAGCGGGAGCGATACGCAGTATTTT. It translates to CASSVSRTSGSDTQYF.

The genes are TRBV5-1 and TRBJ2-1, with TRBD2 identical over 7 bases. CDR3 size: 14 residues. The germline gives CDR1 SGHRS, CDR2 YFSETQ. The V and J ends lost 8 bases and 7 bases, in that order; junction bases with no gene match: 12. The CDR3 region is CASREREVFNEQFF. In nucleotides, the CDR3 is TGCGCCAGTCGCGAGCGGGAAGTTTTTAATGAGCAGTTCTTC.

The V and J genes are TRBV29-1 and TRBJ1-1; D perhaps matches TRBD1 (5 bases). The CDR3 is 12 residues long. Trimming shortened V by 6 bases and J by 4 bases, and 12 bases separated the two germline ends. Germline V gives CDR1 SQVTM, CDR2 ANQGSEA. CDR3 bases: TGCAGCGTCGAGGGGTACGGCACTGAAGCTTTCTTT. Translated: CSVEGYGTEAFF.

This rearrangement joins TRBV10-2 to TRBJ1-5; tentatively, D is TRBD1 (5 bases). Germline V gene sequence: CDR1 WSHSY, CDR2 SAAADI. The CDR3 length is 13 residues. V gave up 3 bases and J gave up 7 bases, with 10 bases separating them. CDR3 coding DNA: TGCGCCAGCAGTGAAGGGGCAAGGCAGCCCCAGCATTTT. Translated: CASSEGARQPQHF.

The rearrangement links TRBV7-8 to TRBJ2-1; 13 positions match TRBD2. Unmatched junction bases numbered 7, after V lost 5 bases and J lost 9 bases. There are 15 residues in the CDR3. Germline values: CDR1 SGHVS, CDR2 FQNEAQ. The CDR3 loop reads CASSGKLAGGGEQFF. For the CDR3, the DNA is TGTGCCAGCAGCGGGAAACTAGCGGGAGGGGGTGAGCAGTTCTTC.

This chain uses TRBV10-2 with TRBJ2-3, with 8 bases fitting TRBD2. CDR1 WSHSY and CDR2 SAAADI come from the germline V gene. The CDR3 totals 15 residues. J lost 2 bases, V lost 5 bases, and 6 bases had no gene match. CDR3 in DNA: TGCGCCAGCAGTCCGACTAGCGACAACACAGATACGCAGTATTTT. Translated, it gives CASSPTSDNTDTQYF.

CDR3 sequence: CAISGRGEGSETQYF. The CDR3 nucleotides are TGTGCCATCAGTGGTAGAGGCGAGGGATCAGAGACCCAGTACTTC. This chain connects TRBV10-3 to TRBJ2-5; TRBD2 is a possible D gene (5 bases). Germline V gene lookup returns CDR1 ENHRY and CDR2 SYGVKD. There are 15 residues in the CDR3. V was cut by 4 bases and J by 4 bases, with 16 bases left in between.

The V gene is TRBV19, the J gene TRBJ2-7, with 7 bases aligning to TRBD2. Germline trimming cut 6 bases from V and 6 bases from J; bases unmatched to any gene: 11. The germline V gene has CDR1 LNHDA and CDR2 SQIVND (reference sequence). The CDR3 is 14 amino acids. CDR3 sequence reads: CASSSKRGFREQYF. CDR3 coding DNA: TGTGCCAGTAGCAGCAAGCGGGGTTTCCGCGAGCAGTACTTC.

The rearrangement joins TRBV19 to TRBJ1-2; 7 bases are a match to TRBD1. The CDR3 is 15 amino acids. From germline, CDR1 is LNHDA and CDR2 SQIVND (reference sequence). V lost 3 bases, J lost 0 bases, and 4 bases stayed unmatched. The CDR3: CASSMIQGANYGYTF. The CDR3 bases are TGTGCCAGTAGTATGATCCAGGGGGCTAACTATGGCTACACCTTC.

This rearrangement joins TRBV5-6 to TRBJ2-5; D is unclear. This CDR3 comprises 13 residues. Deletions cut 0 bases from V and 5 bases from J, with 8 bases between. Germline CDR1 and CDR2: SGHDT and YYEEEE. Written as DNA, the CDR3 is TGTGCCAGCAGCTTGGTAGAGATCGAGACCCAGTACTTC. Its translation: CASSLVEIETQYF. Combining the CDR3 with reference TRBV5-6 and TRBJ2-5 gives the whole variable domain DAGVTQSPTHLIKTRGQQVTLRCSPKSGHDTVSWYQQALGQGPQFIFQYYEEEERQRGNFPDRFSGHQFPNYSSELNVNALLLGDSALYLCASSLVEIETQYFGPGTRLLVL.

The V and J genes are TRBV7-2 and TRBJ1-5; no reliable D call. V lost 0 bases and J lost 3, with 9 bases in between. This CDR3 is built from 15 residues. Germline CDR1 is SGHTA and CDR2 is FQGNSA. DNA of the CDR3: TGTGCCAGCAGCTTAGCCTGGGGTACCAATCAGCCCCAGCATTTT. Translation gives CASSLAWGTNQPQHF. The whole variable domain, remainder taken from reference TRBV7-2 and TRBJ1-5, is GAGVSQSPSNKVTEKGKDVELRCDPISGHTALYWYRQSLGQGLEFLIYFQGNSAPDKSGLPSDRFSAERTGGSVSTLTIQRTQQEDSAVYLCASSLAWGTNQPQHFGDGTRLSIL.

This chain links TRBV2 with TRBJ2-1; TRBD2 might be the D (5 bases). The CDR3 runs 12 residues. With 9 bases removed from V and 8 bases from J, the gap between germline ends came to 14 bases. Germline V gives CDR1 SNHLY, CDR2 FYNNEI. Written as DNA, the CDR3 is TGTGCCAGTGGACTGTTTTTGGATGAGCAGTTCTTC. It encodes CASGLFLDEQFF. The complete variable domain, with remaining parts taken from reference TRBV2 and TRBJ2-1, reads EPEVTQTPSHQVTQMGQEVILRCVPISNHLYFYWYRQILGQKVEFLVSFYNNEISEKSEIFDDQFSVERPDGSNFTLKIRSTKLEDSAMYFCASGLFLDEQFFGPGTRLTVL.

This chain joins TRBV15 and TRBJ2-1; D call uncertain. Germline-derived CDR1 and CDR2 are LNHNV and YYDKDF (reference sequence). V gave up 3 bases and J gave up 6 bases, with 9 bases separating them. This CDR3 region has 13 residues. The CDR3, as DNA: TGTGCCACCAGCAGGGACGTAATCAATGAGCAGTTCTTC. Translation gives CATSRDVINEQFF. The full variable domain, rest sourced from reference TRBV15 and TRBJ2-1, is DAMVIQNPRYQVTQFGKPVTLSCSQTLNHNVMYWYQQKSSQAPKLLFHYYDKDFNNEADTPDNFQSRRPNTSFCFLDIRSPGLGDTAMYLCATSRDVINEQFFGPGTRLTVL.

This chain joins TRBV4-1 and TRBJ2-3; no clear D gene. V lost 1 base to trimming and J lost 4 bases, with 12 bases between them. The CDR3 has 15 residues. Germline assignment: CDR1 MGHRA and CDR2 YSYEKL. The DNA for the CDR3 is TGCGCCAGCAGCCAAGCCCCGCGGCCGGCAGATACGCAGTATTTT. Protein sequence: CASSQAPRPADTQYF.

The chain links TRBV6-5 to TRBJ1-6; D is unclear. This CDR3 contains 15 residues. The germline gives CDR1 MNHEY, CDR2 SVGAGI. The V end was cut by 5 bases, the J end by 11 bases, with 19 bases between. The CDR3 is CASSLGTDGQTPLHF. The CDR3 region has the DNA TGTGCCAGCAGTCTAGGCACGGACGGGCAAACACCCCTCCACTTT.

This chain connects TRBV11-3 to TRBJ2-1, with TRBD2 identical over 10 bases. CDR1 is SGHNT, CDR2 YENEEA, per germline. V lost 5 bases, J lost 11 bases, and 6 bases stayed unmatched. This CDR3 contains 13 residues. CDR3 protein: CASSVLAGAQQFF. CDR3 in DNA: TGTGCCAGCAGCGTTCTAGCGGGGGCGCAGCAGTTCTTC.

This chain links TRBV7-2 with TRBJ2-7; D is uncertain. V lost 5 bases and J 2 bases, leaving 4 bases between the germline ends. Germline V lookup: CDR1 SGHTA, CDR2 FQGNSA. The CDR3 is 11 residues long. CDR3 loop: CASSRTYEQYF. In DNA, the CDR3 is TGTGCCAGCAGCCGCACCTACGAGCAGTACTTC.

This clone has a handful of counts. This chain links TRBV30 with TRBJ1-6; possibly TRBD1 for D (5 bases). CDR1 GTSNPN and CDR2 SVGIG come from the germline V gene (reference sequence). With 8 bases removed from V and 7 bases from J, the gap between germline ends came to 15 bases. The CDR3 runs 13 residues. This chain's CDR3 is CARKDGGNSPLHF. The CDR3 DNA is TGTGCCCGAAAGGACGGGGGGAATTCACCCCTCCACTTT. Full variable domain (outside the CDR3, taken from reference TRBV30 and TRBJ1-6): SQTIHQWPATLVQPVGSPLSLECTVEGTSNPNLYWYRQAAGRGLQLLFYSVGIGQISSEVPQNLSASRPQDRQFILSSKKLLLSDSGFYLCARKDGGNSPLHFGNGTRLTVT.

The chain carries TRBV5-4 and TRBJ2-7, with 14 positions matching TRBD2. This CDR3 comprises 15 residues. The V gene's germline CDR1 is SGHNT and CDR2 YYREEE (reference sequence). J gave up 3 bases and V 4 bases, and 3 bases lay outside the gene matches. CDR3 loop: CASSVGLAGDYEQYF. The CDR3 DNA reads as TGTGCCAGCAGCGTGGGACTAGCGGGAGACTACGAGCAGTACTTC.